What follows are 10 T cell receptor beta chains derived from one specimen sequenced in a study of graft-versus-host responses after intestinal transplantation. TCRdb keeps only in-frame clones here, not all; method: immunoSEQ multiplex PCR. The sample yields roughly 85,000 clones, 91% seen once. The antigens of these receptors remain unknown. The sample was unstimulated CD8+ T cells sorted from spleen or lymph node cells, taken before transplant. The source is a human donor who was the organ donor for an intestinal transplant.

The chain recombines TRBV28 with TRBJ2-5; the D gene is possibly TRBD1 (5 bases). The V end lost 1 base, the J end lost 2 bases, and 8 bases lay between the germline ends. The germline V gene encodes CDR1 MDHEN and CDR2 SYDVKM. The CDR3 is 14 residues long. The CDR3 reads CASSLFDSQETQYF. CDR3 coding DNA: TGTGCCAGCAGTTTATTCGACAGTCAAGAGACCCAGTACTTC.

The V gene is TRBV5-4, the J gene TRBJ2-5; 8 bases are a match to TRBD2. The J segment lost 3 bases and the V segment lost 3 bases, leaving 7 bases of the junction unmatched. The V gene's germline CDR1 is SGHNT and CDR2 YYREEE (reference sequence). This CDR3 is built from 15 residues. In DNA, the CDR3 is TGTGCCAGCAGCTCAGAACTAGCGGCGAAAGAGACCCAGTACTTC. Translation gives CASSSELAAKETQYF.

V gene TRBV19 combines with J gene TRBJ2-7; 7 nucleotides match TRBD1. The germline gives CDR1 LNHDA, CDR2 SQIVND (reference sequence). CDR3 length: 13 residues. After removal of 6 bases from V and 4 bases from J, the junction contained 6 bases not matched to a gene. CDR3 loop: CASSPGQSYEQYF. CDR3 DNA: TGTGCCAGTAGCCCGGGACAGTCATACGAGCAGTACTTC.

This chain links TRBV2 with TRBJ2-5; TRBD1 matches at 7 bases. Germline V CDR1 and CDR2: SNHLY, FYNNEI. The junction had 3 bases not matched to a gene; V was cut back by 10 bases and J by 4 bases. This CDR3 spans 11 amino acids. The DNA of the CDR3 is TGTGCCAAACAGGGGCCAGAGACCCAGTACTTC. It codes for CAKQGPETQYF.

The V and J genes are TRBV27 and TRBJ2-2; D uncertain. The CDR3 length is 15 residues. CDR1 is MNHEY and CDR2 is SMNVEV in the germline V gene (reference sequence). V was cut by 6 bases and J by 3 bases, with 14 bases left in between. CDR3 amino acids: CASRQLPRDTGELFF. The DNA of the CDR3 is TGTGCCAGCAGACAACTACCCCGGGACACCGGGGAGCTGTTTTTT.

The gene calls are TRBV7-9 and TRBJ2-7; D not resolved. Trimming stripped 3 bases from V and 2 bases from J, with 11 bases between. The CDR3 has 14 amino acids. Germline CDR1 reads SEHNR; CDR2 reads FQNEAQ (reference sequence). For the CDR3, the DNA is TGTGCCAGCAGCTTGGGCAGGTCTGCCTACGAGCAGTACTTC. It yields the protein CASSLGRSAYEQYF.

The J gene is TRBJ2-3, the V gene TRBV4-1, with 11 bases matching TRBD2. Germline CDR1 reads MGHRA; CDR2 reads YSYEKL. This CDR3 region has 16 residues. With V trimmed by 6 bases and J by 2 bases, 7 bases remained unmatched. The CDR3 loop reads CASSQRLAGLTDTQYF. The CDR3 DNA follows: TGCGCCAGCAGTCAGAGACTAGCGGGGCTCACAGATACGCAGTATTTT.

The chain's CDR3 is CASSTQGYWGETQYF. As DNA, the CDR3 is TGTGCCAGCAGCACACAGGGATATTGGGGAGAGACCCAGTACTTC. V gene TRBV7-9 combines with J gene TRBJ2-5; D is possibly TRBD1 (6 bases). The V end was cut by 5 bases, the J end by 4 bases, with 17 bases between. The CDR3 length is 15 residues. In germline, CDR1 is SEHNR, CDR2 FQNEAQ (reference sequence).

The chain is built from TRBV5-6 and TRBJ2-5; either TRBD1 or TRBD2 may supply D (5 bases each). The end of the DNA is better explained by TRBJ2-7, so the J call may be wrong. The length of the CDR3 is 15 residues. Germline CDR1 is SGHDT and CDR2 is YYEEEE. The CDR3 DNA sequence: TGTGCCAGCAGCTATCAGGGTCTTCTTGGGGGCGAGCAGTACTTC. This codes for CASSYQGLLGGEQYF.

Regarding this clone: Sequence at one end of the junction differs from germline and may be a read error. The rearrangement links TRBV7-3 to TRBJ1-2, with D maybe TRBD1 (6 bases). The CDR3 totals 15 residues. From germline, CDR1 is SGHTA and CDR2 FQGTGA. The CDR3 is CASSSGQPTDYSYTF. The CDR3 coding sequence is TGTGCCAGCAGCTCCGGACAGCCCACTGACTATAGCTACACCTTC.